What follows are 8 T cell receptor beta chains derived from one specimen sequenced in a study of OX40 agonist ivuxolimab in advanced cancers. Assay used: immunoSEQ multiplex PCR; TCRdb lists only in-frame clones, some missing. The table records about 76,000 clones, around 86% of them present only once. Sequencing was performed on CD4+ or CD8+ T cells sorted from blood, taken in a trial of the OX40 agonist ivuxolimab. The receptors shown here come from an adult with an advanced solid tumor such as melanoma, head and neck, liver or kidney cancer.

The chain combines TRBV28 with TRBJ1-5; D is unresolved. V lost 5 bases to trimming and J lost 5 bases, with 7 bases between them. The CDR3 runs 12 residues. The germline V gene has CDR1 MDHEN and CDR2 SYDVKM. This chain's CDR3 is CASSLIDQPQHF. In DNA form, the CDR3 reads TGTGCCAGCAGTCTAATAGATCAGCCCCAGCATTTT.

V usage is TRBV6-6 and J usage is TRBJ2-1; 10 bases are shared with TRBD2. Trimming cost V 6 bases and J 8 bases; bases outside gene matches: 13. The CDR3 is 16 amino acids. The germline V gene has CDR1 MNHNY and CDR2 SVGAGI (reference sequence). The CDR3 nucleotides are TGTGCCAGCAGCTCCTGGGTGAGCGGGGGGGCAGATGAGCAGTTCTTC. Encoded protein: CASSSWVSGGADEQFF.

This chain joins TRBV12-5 and TRBJ2-5; D is unclear. Germline CDR1 LGHNT, CDR2 FRNRAP. The V end lost 2 bases, the J end lost 2 bases, and 3 bases lay between the germline ends. This CDR3 comprises 12 residues. This CDR3 reads CASGLTQETQYF. In DNA form, the CDR3 reads TGTGCTAGTGGTTTGACTCAAGAGACCCAGTACTTC. Full variable domain (rest looked up from reference TRBV12-5 and TRBJ2-5): DARVTQTPRHKVTEMGQEVTMRCQPILGHNTVFWYRQTMMQGLELLAYFRNRAPLDDSGMPKDRFSAEMPDATLATLKIQPSEPRDSAVYFCASGLTQETQYFGPGTRLLVL.

V and J are TRBV5-1 and TRBJ1-5, with 7 bases fitting TRBD1. The V segment lost 4 bases and the J segment 5 bases; nucleotides outside the gene matches: 12. The CDR3 contains 16 residues. CDR1 and CDR2 from the germline V gene are SGHRS and YFSETQ. The DNA of the CDR3 is TGCGCCAGCAGCCCCGTCCCACAGGGGAAAGATCAGCCCCAGCATTTT. Translated: CASSPVPQGKDQPQHF.

The chain employs TRBV7-2 and TRBJ2-3; TRBD2 aligns across 9 bases. From germline, CDR1 is SGHTA and CDR2 FQGNSA. The CDR3 has 16 amino acids. V shed 1 base and J 1 base; nucleotides not matched to a gene: 3. CDR3 sequence: CASSLGVAGGTDTQYF. CDR3 bases: TGTGCCAGCAGCTTAGGGGTAGCGGGGGGCACAGATACGCAGTATTTT. Supplemented by reference TRBV7-2 and TRBJ2-3, the full variable domain reads GAGVSQSPSNKVTEKGKDVELRCDPISGHTALYWYRQSLGQGLEFLIYFQGNSAPDKSGLPSDRFSAERTGGSVSTLTIQRTQQEDSAVYLCASSLGVAGGTDTQYFGPGTRLTVL.

The chain uses TRBV19 and TRBJ2-1; 11 bases are shared with TRBD1. Trimming cost V 3 bases and J 9 bases; bases outside gene matches: 16. The germline gives CDR1 LNHDA, CDR2 SQIVND (reference sequence). This CDR3 comprises 18 residues. The CDR3 loop is CASSIYPGQGVAIGEQFF. CDR3 sequence (DNA): TGTGCCAGTAGTATCTATCCGGGACAGGGGGTAGCAATAGGTGAGCAGTTCTTC.

The V call is TRBV5-1, the J call TRBJ1-5; TRBD1 aligns across 8 bases. Unmatched junction bases numbered 10, after V lost 3 bases and J lost 8 bases. The germline V gene encodes CDR1 SGHRS and CDR2 YFSETQ. This CDR3 has 15 amino acids. The CDR3 loop reads CASSSTGGSDEPQHF. The CDR3 region has the DNA TGCGCCAGCAGCTCTACAGGGGGATCGGACGAGCCCCAGCATTTT.

The CDR3 loop is CASSALTGAYNEQFF. The CDR3 DNA sequence: TGTGCCAGTAGTGCCTTGACAGGGGCCTACAATGAGCAGTTCTTC. The J gene is TRBJ2-1, the V gene TRBV19; 8 positions match TRBD1. There are 15 residues in the CDR3. CDR1 is LNHDA and CDR2 is SQIVND in the germline V gene (reference sequence). The ends lost 5 bases at V and 2 bases at J; junction bases unmatched: 5.